This entry concerns a single T cell receptor (beta chain). This sample is drawn from a study of blood T cell repertoires in COVID-19. Sequencing used immunoSEQ multiplex PCR; TCRdb keeps in-frame clones, though not all of them. This table has fewer than 30,000 clones, roughly 87% appearing once. The origin of this receptor is a human donor in a cohort sampled during active COVID-19. Sequencing was performed on peripheral blood.

CDR3 amino acids: CASSEGTGIFQPQHF. The CDR3 DNA sequence: TGTGCCAGCTCAGAAGGGACAGGGATTTTTCAGCCCCAGCATTTT. The chain couples TRBV18 to TRBJ1-5; TRBD1 agrees at 9 bases. The CDR3 is 15 residues long. Germline assignment: CDR1 KGHSH and CDR2 LQKENI. J gave up 6 bases and V 5 bases, and 8 bases lay outside the gene matches.